Listed below are T cell receptor beta chains from one sample, sequenced in a study of shared clonotypes between healthy human individuals. Data came from immunoSEQ multiplex PCR; TCRdb stores just in-frame clones and leaves some out. The repertoire holds roughly 2.4 million clones, with around 95% as singletons. The specimen sequenced was naive CD4+ T cells sorted from blood. The receptor source for this set is a man aged 18 to 29 in good health. The CDR3 runs from the conserved cysteine through the conserved F or W. Each record gives: D gene, J gene, V gene, clone size, CDR3 protein, CDR3 DNA. The D gene is left open where the match is weak. The size of a clone is reported for some rows only, either as once, few or many, or as a class for expanded clones.

d_call: TRBD2; j_call: TRBJ2-7; v_call: TRBV7-2; clone_size: -; cdr3_aa: CASSNRAGFLSYEQYF; cdr3_nt: TGTGCCAGCAGCAACCGAGCGGGATTCCTGTCCTACGAGCAGTACTTC
d_call: TRBD2; j_call: TRBJ2-7; v_call: TRBV6-5; clone_size: -; cdr3_aa: CASSPRGGPTYEQYF; cdr3_nt: TGTGCCAGCAGCCCTCGGGGGGGACCAACCTACGAGCAGTACTTC
d_call: TRBD1; j_call: TRBJ2-7; v_call: TRBV19; clone_size: -; cdr3_aa: CASTPGTGKTYEQYF; cdr3_nt: TGTGCCAGTACCCCAGGGACAGGGAAAACCTACGAGCAGTACTTC
d_call: -; j_call: TRBJ2-5; v_call: TRBV25-1; clone_size: -; cdr3_aa: CASSEKGGFFRETQYF; cdr3_nt: TGTGCCAGCAGTGAAAAGGGGGGTTTTTTCCGAGAGACCCAGTACTTC
d_call: TRBD1; j_call: TRBJ2-5; v_call: TRBV27; clone_size: -; cdr3_aa: CASSFIGTLRGPQETQYF; cdr3_nt: TGTGCCAGCAGTTTCATCGGGACACTAAGGGGGCCCCAAGAGACCCAGTACTTC
d_call: TRBD1; j_call: TRBJ2-3; v_call: TRBV27; clone_size: -; cdr3_aa: CASRTGQGARTDTQYF; cdr3_nt: TGTGCCAGCAGAACGGGACAGGGGGCCCGAACAGATACGCAGTATTTT
d_call: TRBD2; j_call: TRBJ2-7; v_call: TRBV19; clone_size: -; cdr3_aa: CASTAAGGNYEQYF; cdr3_nt: TGTGCCAGTACCGCAGCGGGAGGGAATTACGAGCAGTACTTC
d_call: -; j_call: TRBJ2-7; v_call: TRBV7-2; clone_size: -; cdr3_aa: CASSLSPKSYEQYF; cdr3_nt: TGTGCCAGCAGCTTATCCCCGAAGTCCTACGAGCAGTACTTC
d_call: -; j_call: TRBJ1-1; v_call: TRBV6-5; clone_size: -; cdr3_aa: CASSYVDSLGTEAFF; cdr3_nt: TGTGCCAGCAGTTACGTCGACAGTCTGGGCACTGAAGCTTTCTTT
d_call: TRBD1; j_call: TRBJ2-7; v_call: TRBV6-6; clone_size: -; cdr3_aa: CASSPIGQGGNEQYF; cdr3_nt: TGTGCCAGCAGCCCCATAGGACAGGGGGGTAACGAGCAGTACTTC
d_call: -; j_call: TRBJ2-3; v_call: TRBV14; clone_size: -; cdr3_aa: CASSAGDTQYF; cdr3_nt: TGTGCCAGCAGCGCGGGAGATACGCAGTATTTT
d_call: TRBD1; j_call: TRBJ2-2; v_call: TRBV6-1; clone_size: few; cdr3_aa: CASNRGTGELFF; cdr3_nt: TGTGCCAGCAACAGGGGCACCGGGGAGCTGTTTTTT
d_call: TRBD2; j_call: TRBJ2-3; v_call: TRBV7-9; clone_size: -; cdr3_aa: CASSMPRAGGIDTQYF; cdr3_nt: TGTGCCAGCAGCATGCCGAGGGCCGGGGGGATCGATACGCAGTATTTT
d_call: -; j_call: TRBJ1-4; v_call: TRBV10-3; clone_size: -; cdr3_aa: CAISENRRVGEKLFF; cdr3_nt: TGTGCCATCAGTGAGAATCGGAGGGTTGGAGAAAAACTGTTTTTT
d_call: -; j_call: TRBJ1-2; v_call: TRBV7-2; clone_size: -; cdr3_aa: CASSVGGNYGYTF; cdr3_nt: TGTGCCAGCAGCGTGGGCGGGAACTATGGCTACACCTTC
d_call: -; j_call: TRBJ2-5; v_call: TRBV15; clone_size: -; cdr3_aa: CATGQGQETQYF; cdr3_nt: TGTGCCACCGGGCAAGGCCAAGAGACCCAGTACTTC
d_call: TRBD2; j_call: TRBJ2-2; v_call: TRBV5-1; clone_size: -; cdr3_aa: CASSLGGPGTGELFF; cdr3_nt: TGCGCCAGCAGCCTGGGAGGGCCTGGCACCGGGGAGCTGTTTTTT
d_call: -; j_call: TRBJ2-2; v_call: TRBV18; clone_size: -; cdr3_aa: CASSEQLAGTGELFF; cdr3_nt: TGTGCCAGCTCAGAACAACTTGCGGGGACCGGGGAGCTGTTTTTT
d_call: -; j_call: TRBJ2-5; v_call: TRBV18; clone_size: -; cdr3_aa: CASSPAEETQYF; cdr3_nt: TGTGCCAGCTCACCCGCCGAGGAGACCCAGTACTTC
d_call: TRBD2; j_call: TRBJ2-7; v_call: TRBV7-2; clone_size: -; cdr3_aa: CASSAGLAGGYEQYF; cdr3_nt: TGTGCCAGCAGCGCGGGACTAGCGGGGGGGTACGAGCAGTACTTC
d_call: -; j_call: TRBJ2-7; v_call: TRBV5-3; clone_size: -; cdr3_aa: CARSFGLSQGWSYEQYF; cdr3_nt: TGTGCCAGAAGCTTCGGGCTGAGCCAGGGGTGGTCCTACGAGCAGTACTTC
d_call: -; j_call: TRBJ2-1; v_call: TRBV18; clone_size: once; cdr3_aa: CASSPPLAYNEQFF; cdr3_nt: TGTGCCAGCTCACCCCCGCTAGCCTACAATGAGCAGTTCTTC
d_call: -; j_call: TRBJ1-6; v_call: TRBV25-1; clone_size: -; cdr3_aa: CASSEARANNSPLHF; cdr3_nt: TGTGCCAGCAGTGAAGCGAGAGCCAATAATTCACCCCTCCACTTT
d_call: TRBD2; j_call: TRBJ2-7; v_call: TRBV6-1; clone_size: -; cdr3_aa: CASSEAVRLAGGYEQYF; cdr3_nt: TGTGCCAGCAGTGAAGCGGTAAGGCTAGCGGGTGGCTACGAGCAGTACTTC
d_call: -; j_call: TRBJ2-3; v_call: TRBV5-1; clone_size: -; cdr3_aa: CASSLAPYRTDTQYF; cdr3_nt: TGCGCCAGCAGCTTGGCCCCGTATCGCACAGATACGCAGTATTTT
d_call: TRBD2; j_call: TRBJ2-3; v_call: TRBV5-1; clone_size: -; cdr3_aa: CASSWRDPRGGSTDTQYF; cdr3_nt: TGCGCCAGCAGCTGGCGGGATCCCCGGGGGGGGAGCACAGATACGCAGTATTTT
d_call: -; j_call: TRBJ1-1; v_call: TRBV25-1; clone_size: -; cdr3_aa: CASSDYKGGDFTEAFF; cdr3_nt: TGTGCCAGCAGTGATTATAAAGGGGGGGATTTCACTGAAGCTTTCTTT
d_call: -; j_call: TRBJ1-6; v_call: TRBV9; clone_size: -; cdr3_aa: CASSEGSFNSPLHF; cdr3_nt: TGTGCCAGCAGCGAGGGGAGTTTTAATTCACCCCTCCACTTT
d_call: -; j_call: TRBJ2-7; v_call: TRBV27; clone_size: -; cdr3_aa: CASSLRGRLPNEQYF; cdr3_nt: TGTGCCAGCAGTTTGAGGGGTCGACTCCCAAACGAGCAGTACTTC
d_call: -; j_call: TRBJ1-3; v_call: TRBV7-9; clone_size: -; cdr3_aa: CASSFGQLAIYF; cdr3_nt: TGTGCCAGCAGCTTCGGACAGTTAGCCATATATTTT
d_call: TRBD2; j_call: TRBJ2-7; v_call: TRBV18; clone_size: few; cdr3_aa: CASSREGLGYEQYF; cdr3_nt: TGTGCCAGCTCACGGGAGGGCCTGGGGTACGAGCAGTACTTC
d_call: -; j_call: TRBJ1-2; v_call: TRBV11-2; clone_size: -; cdr3_aa: CASSLPSLGLNYGYTF; cdr3_nt: TGTGCCAGCAGCTTACCCAGCTTAGGGCTTAACTATGGCTACACCTTC
d_call: -; j_call: TRBJ2-3; v_call: TRBV6-1; clone_size: -; cdr3_aa: CASRLGLCTDTQYF; cdr3_nt: TGTGCCAGCAGACTGGGACTTTGCACAGATACGCAGTATTTT
d_call: TRBD1; j_call: TRBJ2-3; v_call: TRBV6-5; clone_size: -; cdr3_aa: CASSYRGTSTDTQYF; cdr3_nt: TGTGCCAGCAGCTACAGGGGGACTAGCACAGATACGCAGTATTTT
d_call: -; j_call: TRBJ1-2; v_call: TRBV30; clone_size: -; cdr3_aa: CAWSLGFANYGYTF; cdr3_nt: TGTGCCTGGAGCCTGGGTTTTGCTAACTATGGCTACACCTTC
d_call: -; j_call: TRBJ2-6; v_call: TRBV6-7; clone_size: -; cdr3_aa: CASSYPTGIAYSGANVLTF; cdr3_nt: TGTGCCAGCAGTTACCCGACAGGTATTGCTTACTCTGGGGCCAACGTCCTGACTTTC
d_call: TRBD2; j_call: TRBJ2-2; v_call: TRBV18; clone_size: -; cdr3_aa: CASSSLGLAGQNTGELFF; cdr3_nt: TGTGCCAGCTCATCATTGGGACTAGCGGGACAGAACACCGGGGAGCTGTTTTTT
d_call: TRBD2; j_call: TRBJ2-3; v_call: TRBV6-5; clone_size: -; cdr3_aa: CASSSSSGHADTQYF; cdr3_nt: TGTGCCAGCAGTTCGTCTAGCGGCCATGCAGATACGCAGTATTTT
d_call: -; j_call: TRBJ2-1; v_call: TRBV30; clone_size: -; cdr3_aa: CAWCLRDLFNNEQFF; cdr3_nt: TGTGCCTGGTGCCTCCGGGACTTGTTCAACAATGAGCAGTTCTTC
d_call: -; j_call: TRBJ2-1; v_call: TRBV28; clone_size: once; cdr3_aa: CASSLDAGNSYNEQFF; cdr3_nt: TGTGCCAGCAGTTTAGATGCGGGAAACTCCTACAATGAGCAGTTCTTC
d_call: -; j_call: TRBJ1-2; v_call: TRBV7-9; clone_size: -; cdr3_aa: CASSLVEGPYGYTF; cdr3_nt: TGTGCCAGCAGCTTAGTCGAGGGGCCCTATGGCTACACCTTC
d_call: -; j_call: TRBJ1-6; v_call: TRBV7-9; clone_size: few; cdr3_aa: CASSLDGASPLHF; cdr3_nt: TGTGCCAGCAGCTTAGATGGGGCTTCACCCCTCCACTTT
d_call: TRBD2; j_call: TRBJ2-2; v_call: TRBV6-6; clone_size: -; cdr3_aa: CASSRGGRANTGELFF; cdr3_nt: TGTGCCAGCAGCCGCGGGGGGCGCGCGAACACCGGGGAGCTGTTTTTT
d_call: TRBD1; j_call: TRBJ2-1; v_call: TRBV19; clone_size: -; cdr3_aa: CASSIGGTAFNEQFF; cdr3_nt: TGTGCCAGTAGTATAGGAGGGACAGCCTTCAATGAGCAGTTCTTC
d_call: -; j_call: TRBJ1-2; v_call: TRBV5-1; clone_size: -; cdr3_aa: CASSLETPRYGYTF; cdr3_nt: TGCGCCAGCAGCTTGGAGACACCGAGGTATGGCTACACCTTC
d_call: TRBD1; j_call: TRBJ2-1; v_call: TRBV5-1; clone_size: -; cdr3_aa: CASSAGQGPHNEQFF; cdr3_nt: TGCGCCAGCAGCGCCGGACAGGGGCCTCACAATGAGCAGTTCTTC
d_call: -; j_call: TRBJ1-1; v_call: TRBV30; clone_size: -; cdr3_aa: CAWTSKRAETNTEAFF; cdr3_nt: TGTGCCTGGACTAGCAAAAGGGCAGAAACTAACACTGAAGCTTTCTTT
d_call: -; j_call: TRBJ2-5; v_call: TRBV7-3; clone_size: -; cdr3_aa: CASSLQGHETQYF; cdr3_nt: TGTGCCAGCAGCTTACAGGGGCATGAGACCCAGTACTTC
d_call: TRBD1; j_call: TRBJ2-7; v_call: TRBV5-1; clone_size: -; cdr3_aa: CASSLGQPAYEQYF; cdr3_nt: TGCGCCAGCAGCCTGGGACAGCCAGCCTACGAGCAGTACTTC
d_call: TRBD1; j_call: TRBJ1-4; v_call: TRBV7-6; clone_size: -; cdr3_aa: CASSFMGGTVSEKLFF; cdr3_nt: TGTGCCAGCAGCTTCATGGGAGGGACAGTATCTGAAAAACTGTTTTTT
d_call: -; j_call: TRBJ2-7; v_call: TRBV7-2; clone_size: -; cdr3_aa: CASSLFDIQGYDEQYF; cdr3_nt: TGTGCCAGCAGCTTATTTGATATACAGGGATACGACGAGCAGTACTTC
d_call: TRBD1; j_call: TRBJ2-7; v_call: TRBV28; clone_size: -; cdr3_aa: CASRGGQGRSHEQYF; cdr3_nt: TGTGCCAGCAGGGGGGGACAGGGCAGGTCTCACGAGCAGTACTTC
d_call: TRBD1; j_call: TRBJ2-7; v_call: TRBV18; clone_size: once; cdr3_aa: CASSPSTGGGEQYF; cdr3_nt: TGTGCCAGCTCACCATCGACAGGGGGCGGCGAGCAGTACTTC
d_call: TRBD2; j_call: TRBJ2-7; v_call: TRBV7-2; clone_size: -; cdr3_aa: CASSPISGRYSYEQYF; cdr3_nt: TGTGCCAGCAGCCCGATTAGCGGGCGATACTCCTACGAGCAGTACTTC